Listed below are T cell receptor beta chains from one sample, sequenced in a study of T cells after yellow fever vaccination. TCRdb analysed the 5' RACE reads with MiXCR anew, one entry per CDR3 protein. The profile shows approximately 250,000 distinct CDR3 sequences, about 5.2% of them singletons. The source material was CD4+ T cells sorted from PBMCs, sampled on the day of the yellow fever booster vaccination. Every receptor here comes from a man younger than 35 who received the YFV17D yellow fever vaccine. The CDR3 runs from the conserved cysteine through the conserved F or W. The D gene is left open where the match is weak. Clone size is not always given. Where it is, it says once, few, many or a class for expanded clones.

CDR3	DNA	J	V	D	size
CASSGASGPTNRGLNQPQHF	TGTGCCAGCAGTGGGGCCTCGGGACCTACTAACCGCGGGCTCAATCAGCCCCAGCATTTT	TRBJ1-5	TRBV12-3/TRBV12-4	-	few
CASSIGVSGGGTDTQYF	TGTGCCAGTAGTATTGGTGTATCAGGGGGTGGCACAGATACGCAGTATTTT	TRBJ2-3	TRBV19	TRBD1	-
CASSPSGTASEAFF	TGTGCCAGCAGCCCTAGCGGGACAGCCTCTGAAGCTTTCTTT	TRBJ1-1	TRBV7-8	TRBD1	-
CASSSSGTVYSGANVLTF	TGCGCCAGCAGCTCGTCCGGGACAGTCTACTCTGGGGCCAACGTCCTGACTTTC	TRBJ2-6	TRBV5-1	TRBD1	-
CASSPFPMRFSYNEQFF	TGTGCCAGCAGTCCCTTCCCCATGAGATTCTCCTACAATGAGCAGTTCTTC	TRBJ2-1	TRBV6-2/TRBV6-3	-	few
CASSYWGQSGELFF	TGTGCCAGCAGTTACTGGGGACAGTCCGGGGAGCTGTTTTTT	TRBJ2-2	TRBV6-5	TRBD1	few
CASSLVPGLNEKLFF	TGTGCCAGCAGCTTAGTTCCGGGTCTTAATGAAAAACTGTTTTTT	TRBJ1-4	TRBV7-2	-	many
CAISARAHRQYF	TGTGCCATCAGTGCGCGAGCGCACAGGCAGTACTTC	TRBJ2-7	TRBV10-3	-	few
CASVDSGTVQETQYF	TGTGCCAGCGTGGATTCGGGGACCGTCCAAGAGACCCAGTACTTC	TRBJ2-5	TRBV7-9	-	-
CASSLEGHLTDTQYF	TGTGCCAGCAGTTTAGAGGGGCACCTCACAGATACGCAGTATTTT	TRBJ2-3	TRBV12-3/TRBV12-4	-	-
CASHEVGGDTQYF	TGCGCCAGCCACGAGGTTGGCGGAGATACGCAGTATTTT	TRBJ2-3	TRBV5-1	-	many
CASSPHPGAPSYNEQFF	TGTGCCAGCAGCCCCCATCCAGGGGCCCCTAGTTACAATGAGCAGTTCTTC	TRBJ2-1	TRBV9	-	-
CASGRRDTGELFF	TGCGCCAGCGGACGGAGGGACACCGGGGAGCTGTTTTTT	TRBJ2-2	TRBV10-2	-	many
CSASKQITDTQYF	TGCAGTGCTAGTAAGCAGATCACAGATACGCAGTATTTT	TRBJ2-3	TRBV20-1	-	many
CASSLQRRSETQYF	TGTGCCAGCAGCTTACAGAGGCGCAGCGAGACCCAGTACTTC	TRBJ2-5	TRBV7-6	-	many
CASSVDRVETQYF	TGTGCCAGCAGTGTCGACAGGGTAGAGACCCAGTACTTC	TRBJ2-5	TRBV2	TRBD1	many
CASSLRPMGGGARNEQFF	TGTGCCAGCAGCTTAAGGCCTATGGGCGGGGGGGCGAGAAATGAGCAGTTCTTC	TRBJ2-1	TRBV7-9	TRBD2	-
CASSTGHDSYEQYF	TGCGCCAGCAGCACGGGACATGATTCCTACGAGCAGTACTTC	TRBJ2-7	TRBV5-1	-	many
CASSYQNVGEQYF	TGTGCCAGCAGTTACCAGAATGTTGGCGAGCAGTACTTC	TRBJ2-7	TRBV6-5	-	-
CASSSRQDRNTEAFF	TGCGCCAGCAGCTCCCGACAGGACCGGAACACTGAAGCTTTCTTT	TRBJ1-1	TRBV5-1	-	few
CASRKPSTDTQYF	TGTGCCAGCAGAAAACCTAGCACAGATACGCAGTATTTT	TRBJ2-3	TRBV7-2	-	few
CASGGTGGWDQPQHF	TGTGCCAGCGGGGGGACAGGGGGCTGGGATCAGCCCCAGCATTTT	TRBJ1-5	TRBV6-5	TRBD1	few
CSADRGANQPQHF	TGCAGTGCGGACAGGGGGGCCAATCAGCCCCAGCATTTT	TRBJ1-5	TRBV20-1	TRBD1	few
CASTLPQAYTEAFF	TGTGCCAGCACCCTTCCCCAGGCTTACACTGAAGCTTTCTTT	TRBJ1-1	TRBV28	-	few
CASSLGRTQARDTQYF	TGTGCCAGCAGCTTAGGGAGGACCCAGGCGAGGGATACGCAGTATTTT	TRBJ2-3	TRBV11-1	-	few